This TCR beta chain was recovered during a study of cytomegalovirus exposure and HLA in healthy donors. Study findings and constraints: The study reported that TCR beta sequences accurately predicted HLA-A and HLA-B alleles in most subjects.

With regard to this clone: Its antigen is unknown.

Per the germline V gene, CDR1 is LGHNA and CDR2 is YSLEER. Unmatched junction bases numbered 5, after V lost 0 bases and J lost 2 bases. The CDR3 is 16 amino acids. Donors counted as nominally healthy when sampled, yet unrecorded immune exposures were likely. It was with 60 Vbeta and 13 Jbeta primers that the PCR ran. Assay used: immunoSEQ multiplex PCR; TCRdb lists only in-frame clones, some missing. Of about 150,000 clones in the sample, around 82% were seen once. The rearrangement joins TRBV4-3 to TRBJ2-3, with 7 positions matching TRBD2. The TCR originated in a woman aged 50 to 60 in good health and CMV-seropositive. Material for sequencing was PBMCs. The CDR3 here is CASSQEPSGYTDTQYF. Here the CDR3 DNA reads TGCGCCAGCAGCCAAGAACCTAGCGGATACACAGATACGCAGTATTTT.